The rows below give T cell receptor beta chains drawn from one sample of a study of vaccination effects on CD4 cells after COVID-19. TCRdb's table, derived via immunoSEQ multiplex PCR, lists solely in-frame clones and lacks some. The table shows about 46,000 clones, with around 70% occurring only once. These TCRs are of unknown antigen specificity. The sample consisted of CD4+ T cells from PBMCs cultured with HCoV-OC43 spike peptides, taken after COVID-19 vaccination. Every receptor here comes from a human donor who received a COVID-19 vaccine. CDR3s leave out the opening cysteine and the closing phenylalanine or tryptophan. Rows give clone size only sometimes, using once, few, many, or a class for an expanded clone.

j_call: TRBJ1-1; v_call: TRBV24-1; cdr3_length: 11; clone_size: .; cdr3_aa: ATTRGPNTEAF
j_call: TRBJ1-1; v_call: TRBV20-1; cdr3_length: 12; clone_size: .; cdr3_aa: SASEGQKNTEAF
j_call: TRBJ2-3; v_call: TRBV4-1; cdr3_length: 11; clone_size: .; cdr3_aa: ASSQDRAYTQY
j_call: TRBJ2-5; v_call: TRBV4-2; cdr3_length: 14; clone_size: .; cdr3_aa: ASSQRLAGGGETQY
j_call: TRBJ1-5; v_call: TRBV6-5; cdr3_length: 13; clone_size: .; cdr3_aa: ASSLGQGVRQPQH
j_call: TRBJ2-7; v_call: TRBV18; cdr3_length: 11; clone_size: .; cdr3_aa: ASSPPSSYEQY
j_call: TRBJ1-2; v_call: TRBV16; cdr3_length: 13; clone_size: .; cdr3_aa: ASSPPGQENYGYT
j_call: TRBJ1-1; v_call: TRBV10-1; cdr3_length: 14; clone_size: .; cdr3_aa: ASSEGYRGPNTEAF
j_call: TRBJ2-7; v_call: TRBV6-5; cdr3_length: 12; clone_size: .; cdr3_aa: ASSSGGGGYEQY
j_call: TRBJ2-1; v_call: TRBV7-2; cdr3_length: 12; clone_size: .; cdr3_aa: ASSLAGSYNEQF
j_call: TRBJ1-2; v_call: TRBV5-1; cdr3_length: 12; clone_size: .; cdr3_aa: ASSLRGDWDGYT
j_call: TRBJ2-3; v_call: TRBV2; cdr3_length: 12; clone_size: few; cdr3_aa: AGRREGLGDTQY
j_call: TRBJ2-5; v_call: TRBV2; cdr3_length: 8; clone_size: .; cdr3_aa: ASSKETQY
j_call: TRBJ2-1; v_call: TRBV6-1; cdr3_length: 14; clone_size: .; cdr3_aa: ASSEVLAGGNNEQF
j_call: TRBJ2-5; v_call: TRBV5-6; cdr3_length: 12; clone_size: .; cdr3_aa: ASSPTYTQETQY
j_call: TRBJ2-5; v_call: TRBV10-1; cdr3_length: 13; clone_size: once; cdr3_aa: ASTDRVGGQETQY
j_call: TRBJ2-4; v_call: TRBV6-1; cdr3_length: 11; clone_size: .; cdr3_aa: ASSEMGVNIQY
j_call: TRBJ2-3; v_call: TRBV5-4; cdr3_length: 10; clone_size: .; cdr3_aa: ASSTFTDTQY
j_call: TRBJ1-1; v_call: TRBV7-9; cdr3_length: 11; clone_size: few; cdr3_aa: ASSSMAGTEAF
j_call: TRBJ1-5; v_call: TRBV2; cdr3_length: 14; clone_size: few; cdr3_aa: ASRGRRGLGDQPQH
j_call: TRBJ2-5; v_call: TRBV5-1; cdr3_length: 14; clone_size: .; cdr3_aa: ASSFRTGRYGETQY
j_call: TRBJ2-1; v_call: TRBV5-1; cdr3_length: 13; clone_size: .; cdr3_aa: ASSLGTSGLGEQF
j_call: TRBJ1-5; v_call: TRBV4-1; cdr3_length: 14; clone_size: .; cdr3_aa: ASSQAPTGNGQPQH
j_call: TRBJ2-1; v_call: TRBV7-9; cdr3_length: 11; clone_size: .; cdr3_aa: ASRLDIDNEQF
j_call: TRBJ2-5; v_call: TRBV7-9; cdr3_length: 12; clone_size: .; cdr3_aa: ASSLGETLETQY
j_call: TRBJ1-5; v_call: TRBV11-2; cdr3_length: 13; clone_size: .; cdr3_aa: ASSPSRDSNQPQH
j_call: TRBJ1-5; v_call: TRBV18; cdr3_length: 13; clone_size: .; cdr3_aa: ASSPSRVSNQPQH